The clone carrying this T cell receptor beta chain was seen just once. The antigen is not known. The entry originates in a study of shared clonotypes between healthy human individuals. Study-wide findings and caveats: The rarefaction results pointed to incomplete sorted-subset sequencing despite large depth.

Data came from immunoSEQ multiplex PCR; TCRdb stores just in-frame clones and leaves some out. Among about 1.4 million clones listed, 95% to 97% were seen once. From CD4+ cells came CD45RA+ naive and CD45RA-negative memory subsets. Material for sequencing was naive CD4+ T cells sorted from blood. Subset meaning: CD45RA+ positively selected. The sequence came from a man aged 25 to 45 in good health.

For the CDR3, the DNA is TGTGCCAGCAGACTCGAGCGTACGGGAGTGGGTACAGAGACCCAGTACTTC. Translation gives CASRLERTGVGTETQYF. This chain uses TRBV7-2 with TRBJ2-5, with D possibly matching TRBD2 (6 bases). CDR1 SGHTA and CDR2 FQGNSA come from the germline V gene. V was shortened by 6 bases and J by 4 bases, with 24 bases between the two germline ends. This CDR3 contains 17 residues.